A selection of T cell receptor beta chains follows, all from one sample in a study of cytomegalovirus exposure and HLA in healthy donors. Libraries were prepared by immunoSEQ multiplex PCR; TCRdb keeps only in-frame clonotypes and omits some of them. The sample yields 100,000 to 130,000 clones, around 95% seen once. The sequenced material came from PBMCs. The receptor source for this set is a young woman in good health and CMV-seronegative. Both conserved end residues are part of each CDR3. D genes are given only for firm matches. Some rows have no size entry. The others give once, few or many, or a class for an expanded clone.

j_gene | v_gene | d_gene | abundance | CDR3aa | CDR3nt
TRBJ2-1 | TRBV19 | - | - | CASSMASLAIEQFF | TGTGCCAGTAGTATGGCCTCCCTAGCGATTGAGCAGTTCTTC
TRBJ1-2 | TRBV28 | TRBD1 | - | CASRGLVGQILDPHGYTF | TGTGCCAGCAGGGGGCTTGTGGGACAGATCTTAGATCCCCATGGCTACACCTTC
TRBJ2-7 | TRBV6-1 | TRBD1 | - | CASSEGGTASYEQYF | TGTGCCAGCAGTGAAGGGGGGACAGCCTCCTACGAGCAGTACTTC
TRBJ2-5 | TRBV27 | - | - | CASSRRPQETQYF | TGTGCCAGCAGTCGCAGGCCCCAAGAGACCCAGTACTTC
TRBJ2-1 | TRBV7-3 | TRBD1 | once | CASSFGTGGVDEQFF | TGTGCCAGCAGCTTCGGGACAGGGGGCGTTGATGAGCAGTTCTTC
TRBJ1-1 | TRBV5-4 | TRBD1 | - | CASSVGQGADTEAFF | TGTGCCAGCAGCGTGGGACAGGGGGCCGACACTGAAGCTTTCTTT
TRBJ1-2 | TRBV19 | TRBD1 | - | CASRETGGNHGYTF | TGTGCCAGTAGAGAGACAGGGGGCAATCATGGCTACACCTTC
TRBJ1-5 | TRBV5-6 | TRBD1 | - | CASSLGDREDQPQHF | TGTGCCAGCAGCTTAGGAGACAGGGAGGATCAGCCCCAGCATTTT
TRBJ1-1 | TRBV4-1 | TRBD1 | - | CASSQGTGVAFF | TGCGCCAGCAGCCAAGGGACAGGCGTTGCTTTCTTT
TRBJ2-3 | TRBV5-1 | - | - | CASSPVAGTDTQYF | TGCGCCAGCAGCCCCGTGGCAGGCACAGATACGCAGTATTTT
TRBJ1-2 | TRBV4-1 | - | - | CASSQVLRRTETPGYTF | TGCGCCAGCAGCCAAGTTCTACGTAGGACAGAAACTCCTGGCTACACCTTC
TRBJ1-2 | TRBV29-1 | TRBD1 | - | CSVEDSTGEGAPYGYTF | TGCAGCGTTGAAGATTCGACAGGGGAGGGGGCCCCCTATGGCTACACCTTC
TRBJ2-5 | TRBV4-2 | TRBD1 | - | CASSQDWDRALVTQYF | TGTGCCAGCAGCCAAGATTGGGACAGGGCCCTGGTGACCCAGTACTTC
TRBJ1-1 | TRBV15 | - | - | CATSRDRRGGMNTEAFF | TGTGCCACCAGCAGAGATAGAAGGGGCGGCATGAACACTGAAGCTTTCTTT
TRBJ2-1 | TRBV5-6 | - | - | CASSSGQSSYNEQFF | TGTGCCAGCAGCTCTGGACAGAGCTCCTACAATGAGCAGTTCTTC
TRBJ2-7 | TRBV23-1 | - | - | CATLFHCEQYF | TGCGCCACCCTATTCCACTGCGAGCAGTACTTC
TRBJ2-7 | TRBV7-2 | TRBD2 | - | CASSSSGASSYEQYF | TGTGCCAGCAGCTCAAGCGGGGCGAGCTCCTACGAGCAGTACTTC
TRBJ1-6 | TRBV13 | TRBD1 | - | CASSSGQGRVSPLHF | TGTGCCAGCAGCTCCGGACAGGGGAGGGTGTCACCCCTCCACTTT
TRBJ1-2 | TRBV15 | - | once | CATSRGPPSNYGYTF | TGTGCCACCAGCAGAGGCCCCCCGAGTAACTATGGCTACACCTTC
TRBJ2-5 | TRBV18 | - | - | CASSPRPGPETQYF | TGTGCCAGCTCACCGAGGCCAGGGCCAGAGACCCAGTACTTC
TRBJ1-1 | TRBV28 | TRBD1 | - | CASTISDRDTEAFF | TGTGCCAGCACCATAAGCGACAGGGACACTGAAGCTTTCTTT
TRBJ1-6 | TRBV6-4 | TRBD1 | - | CASSPQGANSPLHF | TGTGCCAGCAGCCCACAGGGGGCAAATTCACCCCTCCACTTT